This T cell receptor (beta chain) was observed in a study of CD8 T cells in Susac syndrome. This clonotype appeared a single time. The sequenced target, TCR beta, came from blood CD8+ and CD4+ T cells. RNA, at about 0.45 to 1 ug, was reverse transcribed with random hexamers. The CDR3 of TCR beta was amplified by immunoSEQ multiplex PCR across 54 Vbeta and 13 Jbeta. In TCRdb, the immunoSEQ multiplex PCR reads were re-called with MiXCR into one record per CDR3 protein. Seen here are 130,000 or so distinct CDR3 sequences, 75% to 90% observed once, and the top ten hold 0.45% to 0.65%. This CDR3 is 16 amino acids long. Germline lookup yields CDR1 SNHLY and CDR2 FYNNEI. With V trimmed by 5 bases and J by 4 bases, 14 bases remained unmatched.

The sample was CD8+ T cells from PBMCs. This chain joins TRBV2 and TRBJ2-7; TRBD2 aligns across 7 bases. The TCR sequence derives from a human donor with multiple sclerosis. CDR3 nucleotides: TGTGCCAGCAGTTCTTCTGCGGGAGATCCCAAATACGAGCAGTACGTC. Translation: CASSSSAGDPKYEQYV.